These 14 T cell receptor beta chains were all obtained from the same sample, sequenced in a study of PD-1 blockade in classical Hodgkin lymphoma. All trial patients relapsed after autologous stem cell transplantation. TCRdb's table, derived via immunoSEQ multiplex PCR, lists solely in-frame clones and lacks some. Counted here are about 110,000 clones, roughly nine tenths occurring once; the ten biggest clones make up just under 20%. The starting material was peripheral blood mononuclear cells (PBMCs), obtained before the second cycle of nivolumab. The receptors stem from a human donor with classical Hodgkin lymphoma.

This chain uses TRBV4-2 with TRBJ1-2; 10 nucleotides align to TRBD1. Germline assignment: CDR1 LGHNA and CDR2 YNFKEQ. This CDR3 region has 17 residues. V was pared by 1 base and J by 5 bases, with 10 bases of the junction left unmatched. The DNA of the CDR3 is TGTGCCAGCAGCCAAGGGTTATCCGGGACAGGGGAATATGGCTACACCTTC. Protein product: CASSQGLSGTGEYGYTF.

The chain has TRBV28 and TRBJ2-7; D tentatively fits TRBD1 or TRBD2 (6 bases each). CDR1 is MDHEN and CDR2 is SYDVKM in the germline V gene. The CDR3 totals 15 residues. Trimming removed 7 bases at V and 9 bases at J, with 25 bases between. CDR3 sequence reads: CASTARGGLDLGQYF. The CDR3 region has the DNA TGTGCCAGCACCGCCAGGGGAGGCTTAGACCTGGGGCAGTACTTC.

The chain carries TRBV14 and TRBJ1-1; no reliable D call. Germline CDR1 is SGHDN and CDR2 is FVKESK. The ends were cut back, 0 bases at V and 0 bases at J, with 5 bases in the middle. The CDR3 contains 14 residues. The CDR3 protein is CASSQDTVNTEAFF. Written as DNA, the CDR3 is TGTGCCAGCAGCCAAGATACCGTGAACACTGAAGCTTTCTTT.

V and J are TRBV28 and TRBJ1-6, with D possibly being TRBD1 (6 bases). CDR1 is MDHEN and CDR2 is SYDVKM in the germline V gene. Trimming cost V 7 bases and J 5 bases, with 15 bases left between them. CDR3 length equals 15 residues. This chain's CDR3 is CASTRWAGDNSPLHF. For the CDR3, the DNA is TGTGCCAGCACCCGATGGGCAGGGGATAATTCACCCCTCCACTTT.

The chain couples TRBV6-5 to TRBJ1-1; no firm D call. This CDR3 comprises 12 residues. Germline loops: CDR1 MNHEY, CDR2 SVGAGI. Trimming took off 11 bases at V and 7 bases at J, with 17 bases between the two ends. The CDR3 DNA follows: TGTGCCTCTTACACGGGGATCCATGAAGCTTTCTTT. It yields the protein CASYTGIHEAFF.

This clone was seen only once. Here the CDR3 reads CASSLPTDPAFF. CDR3 coding DNA: TGTGCCAGCAGCTTACCTACCGACCCGGCTTTCTTT. The rearrangement joins TRBV11-2 to TRBJ1-1; D is undetermined. The CDR3 consists of 12 residues. Germline V gene sequence: CDR1 SGHAT, CDR2 FQNNGV. The V end was cut by 2 bases, the J end by 11 bases, with 12 bases between.

This clone was seen only once. V gene TRBV5-1 combines with J gene TRBJ2-2; D possibly uses TRBD1 or TRBD2 (6 bases each). Germline lookup yields CDR1 SGHRS and CDR2 YFSETQ. Trimming stripped 7 bases from V and 4 bases from J, with 17 bases between. The CDR3 contains 15 residues. CDR3 DNA: TGCGCCAGCGGGTCGGGGGCGCAGGGCACCGGGGAGCTGTTTTTT. Its protein is CASGSGAQGTGELFF.

The chain joins TRBV10-1 to TRBJ2-3; 7 positions agree with TRBD1. The CDR3 is 14 amino acids. Germline V gives CDR1 WNHNN, CDR2 SYGVQD (reference sequence). J gave up 2 bases and V 4 bases, and 3 bases lay outside the gene matches. The CDR3 protein is CASSGDSHTDTQYF. In nucleotides, the CDR3 is TGCGCCAGCAGTGGGGACAGCCACACAGATACGCAGTATTTT.

The V and J genes are TRBV4-1 and TRBJ2-7; D possibly matches TRBD1 or TRBD2 (5 bases each). The CDR3 spans 15 residues. Looked up from germline, CDR1 is MGHRA and CDR2 is YSYEKL. Trimming cost V 2 bases and J 0 bases, with 11 bases left between them. CDR3 in amino acids: CASSQSMGTSYEQYF. In DNA, the CDR3 is TGCGCCAGCAGCCAAAGTATGGGGACCTCCTACGAGCAGTACTTC.

The chain carries TRBV28 and TRBJ1-6, with 10 bases matching TRBD1. The CDR3 runs to 15 residues. With 6 bases clipped from V and 7 bases from J, the junction kept 6 bases outside the gene matches. CDR1 and CDR2 from the germline V gene are MDHEN and SYDVKM. The chain's CDR3 is CASSRQGARNSPLHF. Written as DNA, the CDR3 is TGTGCCAGCAGCCGACAGGGGGCAAGGAATTCACCCCTCCACTTT.

The rearrangement uses TRBV30 and TRBJ1-1, with 7 bases identical to TRBD1. Germline V CDR1 and CDR2: GTSNPN, SVGIG (reference sequence). The ends lost 8 bases at V and 4 bases at J; junction bases unmatched: 7. CDR3 length: 12 residues. The CDR3: CAGNRDSTEAFF. CDR3 nucleotide sequence: TGTGCCGGCAACCGGGACAGCACTGAAGCTTTCTTT. Drawing the rest from reference TRBV30 and TRBJ1-1, the complete variable domain is SQTIHQWPATLVQPVGSPLSLECTVEGTSNPNLYWYRQAAGRGLQLLFYSVGIGQISSEVPQNLSASRPQDRQFILSSKKLLLSDSGFYLCAGNRDSTEAFFGQGTRLTVV.

The V call is TRBV28, the J call TRBJ2-7, with D uncertain. Per germline, CDR1 MDHEN and CDR2 SYDVKM. The germline V and J ends were trimmed by 6 bases and 0 bases, with 18 bases remaining between them. The CDR3 length is 16 residues. CDR3 DNA: TGTGCCAGCAGCTTGAGTTATGTGGCCAACTCCTACGAGCAGTACTTC. This sequence encodes CASSLSYVANSYEQYF.

The rearrangement uses TRBV29-1 and TRBJ2-4; D not certain. Per germline, CDR1 SQVTM and CDR2 ANQGSEA. V gave up 4 bases and J gave up 3 bases, with 10 bases separating them. The CDR3 spans 13 residues. CDR3 sequence reads: CSVGLAGKNIQYF. The CDR3 DNA follows: TGCAGCGTTGGACTTGCAGGCAAAAACATTCAGTACTTC.

The chain combines TRBV29-1 with TRBJ2-5; D is undetermined. V shed 5 bases and J shed 1 base, with 5 bases lying between them. Germline values: CDR1 SQVTM, CDR2 ANQGSEA. The CDR3 runs to 11 residues. CDR3 nucleotide sequence: TGCAGCGTTTACGGCCAAGAGACCCAGTACTTC. Translation gives CSVYGQETQYF.